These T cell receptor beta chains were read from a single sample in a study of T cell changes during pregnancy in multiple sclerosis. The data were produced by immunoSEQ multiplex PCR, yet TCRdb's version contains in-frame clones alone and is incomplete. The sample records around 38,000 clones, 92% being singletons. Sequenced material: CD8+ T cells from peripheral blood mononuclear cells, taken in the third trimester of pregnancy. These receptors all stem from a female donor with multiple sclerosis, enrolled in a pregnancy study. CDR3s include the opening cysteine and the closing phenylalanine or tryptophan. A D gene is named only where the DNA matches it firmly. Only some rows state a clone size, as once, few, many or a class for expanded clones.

CASSFQGGTEAFF	TGTGCCAGCAGTTTTCAGGGAGGCACTGAAGCTTTCTTT	-	13	TRBV6-4	TRBJ1-1	-
CASSFIEGETQYF	TGTGCCAGCAGTTTCATTGAGGGAGAGACCCAGTACTTC	-	13	TRBV27	TRBJ2-5	-
CASIEGRTEDNQPQHF	TGTGCCAGCATTGAGGGGAGGACGGAAGACAATCAGCCCCAGCATTTT	-	16	TRBV6-4	TRBJ1-5	-
CASSYSTSAYEQYF	TGTGCCAGCAGTTACTCGACTAGCGCCTACGAGCAGTACTTC	-	14	TRBV6-5	TRBJ2-7	TRBD2
CASSQAYQGRRGGYTF	TGTGCCAGCAGCCAAGCATATCAAGGGCGGCGGGGTGGCTACACCTTC	-	16	TRBV14	TRBJ1-2	-
CASSLEGPGGGQYF	TGCGCCAGCAGCTTGGAAGGGCCAGGGGGCGGGCAGTACTTC	-	14	TRBV5-1	TRBJ2-7	TRBD1
CASSLTGGDYGYTF	TGTGCCAGCAGTTTGACAGGGGGCGACTATGGCTACACCTTC	-	14	TRBV28	TRBJ1-2	TRBD1
CASSLVSSNTGELFF	TGTGCCAGCAGCTTGGTATCGTCGAACACCGGGGAGCTGTTTTTT	once	15	TRBV5-4	TRBJ2-2	-
CASSSVGQSNYGYTF	TGTGCCAGCAGTTCGGTGGGGCAGTCTAACTATGGCTACACCTTC	-	15	TRBV6-5	TRBJ1-2	-
CASSQDDGADTEAFF	TGTGCCAGCAGCCAAGACGATGGGGCGGACACTGAAGCTTTCTTT	-	15	TRBV4-2	TRBJ1-1	-
CASSRTPDTVNTEAFF	TGTGCCAGTAGCAGAACTCCGGACACTGTGAACACTGAAGCTTTCTTT	-	16	TRBV19	TRBJ1-1	-
CSVDTGPSGGYTF	TGCAGCGTAGATACAGGGCCTTCAGGCGGCTACACCTTC	once	13	TRBV29-1	TRBJ1-2	-
CASRWTGISTDTQYF	TGTGCCAGCAGATGGACAGGGATCAGCACAGATACGCAGTATTTT	-	15	TRBV27	TRBJ2-3	TRBD1
CASSLGQFSYEQYF	TGTGCCAGCAGTTTAGGTCAGTTCTCCTACGAGCAGTACTTC	-	14	TRBV27	TRBJ2-7	-
CASSDPGLAHNEQFF	TGCGCCAGCAGCGACCCGGGACTCGCCCACAATGAGCAGTTCTTC	-	15	TRBV5-1	TRBJ2-1	-
CASRPRAGGRGTDTQYF	TGTGCAAGTCGCCCCCGTGCCGGCGGGAGAGGCACAGATACGCAGTATTTT	-	17	TRBV12-2	TRBJ2-3	-
CASSQGGVAGSDTQYF	TGTGCCAGCAGCCAAGGAGGAGTAGCGGGTTCAGATACGCAGTATTTT	-	16	TRBV4-2	TRBJ2-3	TRBD2
CASSQVRVSGTDTQYF	TGTGCCAGCAGTCAAGTCAGGGTGTCAGGCACAGATACGCAGTATTTT	-	16	TRBV11-2	TRBJ2-3	-
CASSAGQTYQETQYF	TGTGCCAGCAGCGCGGGACAGACGTACCAAGAGACCCAGTACTTC	-	15	TRBV7-3	TRBJ2-5	-
CASSGGPAGVSYEQYF	TGTGCCAGCAGCGGCGGGCCAGCGGGCGTTTCCTACGAGCAGTACTTC	-	16	TRBV7-9	TRBJ2-7	-
CASSDSGSGTPIGNEQFF	TGTGCCAGCAGTGACTCAGGGAGCGGGACCCCCATTGGGAATGAGCAGTTCTTC	once	18	TRBV6-4	TRBJ2-1	TRBD2
CASSQTGGGKNIQYF	TGTGCCAGCAGCCAAACAGGGGGAGGCAAAAACATTCAGTACTTC	-	15	TRBV4-2	TRBJ2-4	TRBD1
CASSPFLTSGRTDTQYF	TGTGCCAGCAGTCCCTTCCTAACCAGCGGGAGGACAGATACGCAGTATTTT	-	17	TRBV27	TRBJ2-3	TRBD2
CASRPGLAGDTSTDTQYF	TGTGCCAGCAGGCCCGGACTAGCGGGCGATACTAGCACAGATACGCAGTATTTT	-	18	TRBV7-9	TRBJ2-3	TRBD2
CASSLPYGETQYF	TGTGCCAGCTCACTCCCCTACGGAGAGACCCAGTACTTC	-	13	TRBV18	TRBJ2-5	-
CAWSEGVSYNEQFF	TGTGCCTGGAGTGAGGGGGTATCCTACAATGAGCAGTTCTTC	-	14	TRBV30	TRBJ2-1	-
CSAIGEVEQFF	TGCAGTGCTATCGGGGAGGTAGAGCAGTTCTTC	-	11	TRBV20-1	TRBJ2-1	-
CASSDGQGDNEQFF	TGTGCCAGCAGCGATGGACAGGGTGACAATGAGCAGTTCTTC	-	14	TRBV6-4	TRBJ2-1	TRBD1
CASSLVSMTTDTQYF	TGTGCCAGCAGCTTAGTGAGTATGACAACAGATACGCAGTATTTT	medium-sized	15	TRBV7-9	TRBJ2-3	-